These 3 T cell receptor beta chains originate from one sample sequenced in a study of blood T cell repertoires in COVID-19. Profiled with immunoSEQ multiplex PCR; TCRdb holds only in-frame clones, not every one. Of around 440,000 clones in the sample, roughly 88% were seen once. Input material: peripheral blood. The receptors originated from a woman aged 45-60 years with COVID-19, enrolled during active disease.

This clone was counted only a few times. The V and J genes are TRBV30 and TRBJ1-3; 9 nucleotides match TRBD1. V was clipped by 2 bases and J by 7 bases; unmatched bases: 9. Germline V CDR1 and CDR2: GTSNPN, SVGIG (reference sequence). There are 15 residues in the CDR3. CDR3 coding DNA: TGTGCCTGGAGTCCCCTAGGGACAGGGTTCAACACCATATATTTT. Protein: CAWSPLGTGFNTIYF.

In this sample, this clone turned up a few times. The rearrangement links TRBV25-1 to TRBJ1-3; no firm D call. Trimming left V 8 bases short and J 2 bases short, with 13 bases between. The CDR3 runs to 14 residues. Per germline, CDR1 MGHDK and CDR2 SYGVNS. The chain's CDR3 is CASGLTGTGNTIYF. The CDR3 DNA follows: TGTGCCAGCGGACTGACCGGAACTGGAAACACCATATATTTT.

This clone came up once. The chain has TRBV29-1 and TRBJ2-7; 12 bases match TRBD1. Per germline, CDR1 SQVTM and CDR2 ANQGSEA. J lost 9 bases, V lost 3 bases, and 12 bases had no gene match. The CDR3 totals 15 residues. The CDR3 bases are TGCAGCGTTGATGCCTCCGGGACAGGGGGCAACGGGCAGTACTTC. Translating gives CSVDASGTGGNGQYF.